What follows are 22 T cell receptor beta chains derived from one specimen sequenced in a study of shared clonotypes between healthy human individuals. TCRdb's table, derived via immunoSEQ multiplex PCR, lists solely in-frame clones and lacks some. The table has a few hundred thousand clones, roughly 91% seen once. Input material: memory CD8+ T cells sorted from blood. This sample's subset: CD45RO+ cells pooled with CCR7-negative TemRA cells. These receptors were collected from a man aged 18 to 29 in good health.

Notes on this clone: Without the conserved terminal phenylalanine or tryptophan, this CDR3 likely stems from a read error. The limits of the CDR3 on the DNA are not certain, so only TCRdb's listed CDR3 is given. This chain connects TRBV11-3 to TRBJ1-1. The CDR3 spans 10 amino acids, including both terminal residues. CDR1 is SGHNT, CDR2 YENEEA, per germline. CDR3 protein: CASSSTGTGI.

In DNA form, the CDR3 reads TGTGCCAGCGGCCGGGCAGGGGGCGCCGACGAGCAGTACTTC. Translating gives CASGRAGGADEQYF. V is TRBV6-6 and J is TRBJ2-7; 8 bases line up with TRBD1. Germline CDR1 MNHNY, CDR2 SVGAGI (reference sequence). CDR3 length: 14 residues. Trimming removed 8 bases from V and 5 bases from J; junction bases left unmatched: 11.

V gene TRBV6-5 combines with J gene TRBJ1-6; D is possibly TRBD1 (6 bases). V lost 4 bases to trimming and J lost 4 bases, with 11 bases between them. This CDR3 region has 15 residues. Germline V gene sequence: CDR1 MNHEY, CDR2 SVGAGI. The CDR3 DNA follows: TGTGCCAGCAGTTCAATCCAGGGGTATAATTCACCCCTCCACTTT. Translated: CASSSIQGYNSPLHF.

The rearrangement joins TRBV2 to TRBJ2-7; perhaps TRBD2 as D (5 bases). This CDR3 is built from 12 residues. With 4 bases removed from V and 3 bases from J, the gap between germline ends came to 7 bases. Germline CDR1 reads SNHLY; CDR2 reads FYNNEI. CDR3 loop: CASSGGLYEQYF. The CDR3 coding sequence is TGTGCCAGCAGTGGAGGACTCTACGAGCAGTACTTC.

The rearrangement uses TRBV5-1 and TRBJ1-1; D is possibly TRBD1 (5 bases). CDR3 length: 14 amino acids. From germline, CDR1 is SGHRS and CDR2 YFSETQ. Deletions cut 4 bases from V and 5 bases from J, with 15 bases between. CDR3 bases: TGCGCCAGCAGCCTAGCGGGGCCGTCTACTGAAGCTTTCTTT. This gives the protein CASSLAGPSTEAFF.

The chain couples TRBV2 to TRBJ2-2, with 7 positions matching TRBD1. Germline trimming cut 6 bases from V and 4 bases from J; bases unmatched to any gene: 14. The CDR3 extends over 17 amino acids. Germline assignment: CDR1 SNHLY and CDR2 FYNNEI. The CDR3 region is CASSPSKTGWSTGELFF. The CDR3 DNA sequence: TGTGCCAGCAGCCCTTCTAAGACAGGGTGGAGCACCGGGGAGCTGTTTTTT.

The rearrangement links TRBV25-1 to TRBJ1-2; D remains ambiguous. The CDR3 covers 13 residues. Trimming took off 4 bases at V and 5 bases at J, with 11 bases between the two ends. The V gene's germline CDR1 is MGHDK and CDR2 SYGVNS. CDR3: CASSGETLYGYTF. Written as DNA, the CDR3 is TGTGCCAGCAGTGGGGAAACTCTTTATGGCTACACCTTC.

This chain joins TRBV11-2 and TRBJ2-5, with 7 bases fitting TRBD2. V lost 7 bases, J lost 5 bases, and 19 bases stayed unmatched. CDR1 SGHAT and CDR2 FQNNGV come from the germline V gene. The CDR3 sequence is 17 residues long. The CDR3 nucleotides are TGTGCCAGCACCCAAGGGAGCGGGGCCCCTGTTCTGGAGACCCAGTACTTC. Encoded protein: CASTQGSGAPVLETQYF.

The chain employs TRBV14 and TRBJ2-1; perhaps TRBD1 as D (5 bases). V was cut by 0 bases and J by 3 bases, with 18 bases left in between. CDR3 size: 18 residues. CDR1 is SGHDN and CDR2 is FVKESK in the germline V gene. The chain's CDR3 is CASSQDLGRLNSYNEQFF. CDR3 bases: TGTGCCAGCAGCCAAGACTTGGGGCGCTTGAACAGCTACAATGAGCAGTTCTTC.

The gene calls are TRBV11-2 and TRBJ2-7; D possibly matches TRBD1 or TRBD2 (5 bases each). Germline loops: CDR1 SGHAT, CDR2 FQNNGV. The CDR3 length is 13 residues. V lost 0 bases, J lost 7 bases, and 10 bases lay in between. The CDR3 bases are TGTGCCAGCAGCTTAGATCATGGGGGAGAGCAGTACTTC. This codes for CASSLDHGGEQYF.

This clone came up once. The genes are TRBV6-1 and TRBJ2-7; D assignment may be TRBD1 or TRBD2 (5 bases each). This CDR3 region has 13 residues. Trimming stripped 6 bases from V and 7 bases from J, with 16 bases between. Germline V gene data show CDR1 as MNHNS and CDR2 as SASEGT. The DNA of the CDR3 is TGTGCCAGCAGCAGATCTCAGGGCGGGGAGCAGTACTTC. It yields the protein CASSRSQGGEQYF.

The rearrangement joins TRBV6-6 to TRBJ2-2, with 9 positions matching TRBD2. CDR3 length: 15 amino acids. Looked up from germline, CDR1 is MNHNY and CDR2 is SVGAGI (reference sequence). J gave up 2 bases and V 2 bases, and 0 bases lay outside the gene matches. CDR3: CASSYLAGNTGELFF. For the CDR3, the DNA is TGTGCCAGCAGTTACCTAGCGGGAAACACCGGGGAGCTGTTTTTT.

V usage is TRBV6-5 and J usage is TRBJ2-1, with a weak D call TRBD1 (5 bases). V lost 7 bases and J 0 bases, leaving 10 bases between the germline ends. Germline CDR1 is MNHEY and CDR2 is SVGAGI. The CDR3 is 14 residues long. CDR3 protein: CASKQAISYNEQFF. The CDR3 DNA is TGTGCCAGCAAACAGGCGATCTCCTACAATGAGCAGTTCTTC.

The rearrangement links TRBV30 to TRBJ2-1; tentatively, D is TRBD1 or TRBD2 (7 bases each). Trimming removed 0 bases at V and 10 bases at J, with 16 bases between. This CDR3 contains 14 residues. The germline V gene has CDR1 GTSNPN and CDR2 SVGIG (reference sequence). The CDR3 sequence is CAWSVLRETGEQFF. CDR3 nucleotides: TGTGCCTGGAGTGTGCTGCGGGAGACAGGGGAGCAGTTCTTC.

The J gene is TRBJ2-2, the V gene TRBV6-1; the D is unclear. Germline CDR1 and CDR2: MNHNS and SASEGT. V lost 2 bases to trimming and J lost 4 bases, with 11 bases between them. The CDR3 contains 15 residues. CDR3 sequence (DNA): TGTGCCAGCAGTGAATTTGTAGGAACCACCGGGGAGCTGTTTTTT. Protein: CASSEFVGTTGELFF.

The chain uses TRBV28 and TRBJ2-5, with TRBD1 matching 9 bases. CDR3 size: 15 residues. V shed 4 bases, J shed 3 bases, and the junction held 6 bases outside the gene matches. The germline V gene encodes CDR1 MDHEN and CDR2 SYDVKM. This CDR3 reads CASSSLGQGKETQYF. The CDR3 nucleotides are TGTGCCAGCAGTTCACTGGGACAGGGAAAAGAGACCCAGTACTTC.

This chain links TRBV25-1 with TRBJ2-3, with 9 positions matching TRBD2. Germline V gene sequence: CDR1 MGHDK, CDR2 SYGVNS. The CDR3 extends over 17 amino acids. After removal of 1 base from V and 2 bases from J, the junction contained 7 bases not matched to a gene. As DNA, the CDR3 is TGTGCCAGCAGTGAATTCGGAGCGGGGGGATCCACAGATACGCAGTATTTT. Its protein is CASSEFGAGGSTDTQYF.

CDR3 nucleotides: TGTGCCAGCAGTTACGGAGGCAACGCACTTGATACGCAGTATTTT. This codes for CASSYGGNALDTQYF. V usage is TRBV6-5 and J usage is TRBJ2-3, with a weak D call TRBD2 (5 bases). The V end lost 2 bases, the J end lost 6 bases, and 15 bases lay between the germline ends. CDR1 is MNHEY and CDR2 is SVGAGI in the germline V gene. This CDR3 has 15 residues.

This rearrangement joins TRBV6-6 to TRBJ2-1; D is unclear. CDR1 is MNHNY and CDR2 is SVGAGI in the germline V gene (reference sequence). V was shortened by 3 bases and J by 6 bases, with 12 bases between the two germline ends. The CDR3 runs 14 residues. For the CDR3, the DNA is TGTGCCAGCAGTTATTACAGTCTAGGCAATGAGCAGTTCTTC. Protein sequence: CASSYYSLGNEQFF.

The V call is TRBV29-1, the J call TRBJ1-2; D not resolved. Germline V gives CDR1 SQVTM, CDR2 ANQGSEA. The CDR3 spans 11 residues. Trimming shortened V by 8 bases and J by 8 bases, and 15 bases separated the two germline ends. CDR3 sequence: CSSVAGEGYTF. The CDR3 DNA reads TGCAGCTCCGTGGCGGGTGAGGGCTACACCTTC.

The chain combines TRBV7-8 with TRBJ1-3; 7 bases fit TRBD1. Trimming took 5 bases from V and 3 from J; bases not matched to a gene: 10. The CDR3 runs to 16 residues. Germline values: CDR1 SGHVS, CDR2 FQNEAQ. This CDR3 reads CASSPGGWQDGNTIYF. The CDR3 coding sequence is TGTGCCAGCAGCCCAGGGGGATGGCAGGATGGAAACACCATATATTTT.

The chain joins TRBV4-2 to TRBJ2-7; tentative D call: TRBD2 (5 bases). V was clipped by 1 base and J by 5 bases, with 15 bases between them. The CDR3 contains 15 residues. Germline CDR1 LGHNA, CDR2 YNFKEQ. In nucleotides, the CDR3 is TGTGCCAGCAGCCAAGCCGCTCTAGCTTTCGACGAGCAGTACTTC. It specifies CASSQAALAFDEQYF.